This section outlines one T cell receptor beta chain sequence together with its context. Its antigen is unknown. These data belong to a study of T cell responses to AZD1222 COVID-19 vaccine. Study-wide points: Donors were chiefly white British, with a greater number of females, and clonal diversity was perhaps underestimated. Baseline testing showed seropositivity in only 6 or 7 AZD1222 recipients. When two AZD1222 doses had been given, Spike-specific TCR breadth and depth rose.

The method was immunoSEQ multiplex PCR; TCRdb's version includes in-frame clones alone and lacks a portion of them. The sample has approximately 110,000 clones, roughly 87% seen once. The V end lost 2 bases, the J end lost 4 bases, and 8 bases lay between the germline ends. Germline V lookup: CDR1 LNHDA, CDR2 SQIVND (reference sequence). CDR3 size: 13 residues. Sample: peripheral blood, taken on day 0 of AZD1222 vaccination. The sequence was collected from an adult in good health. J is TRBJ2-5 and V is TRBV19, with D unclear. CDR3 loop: CASSITSGETQYF. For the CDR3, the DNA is TGTGCCAGTAGTATAACTTCCGGAGAGACCCAGTACTTC.